A single sample gave rise to the 28 T cell receptor beta chains below, sequenced in a study of radiotherapy plus CTLA-4 blockade in lung cancer. TCRdb's copy holds only in-frame clones and misses some; the assay was immunoSEQ multiplex PCR. Of about 60,000 clones in the sample, 77% were seen once. Sequences were derived from peripheral blood, sampled from a patient treated with radiotherapy plus ipilimumab. These receptors originate from a human donor with non-small cell lung cancer who had a partial response to radiotherapy plus ipilimumab.

V is TRBV4-2 and J is TRBJ2-2, with 9 bases lining up with TRBD2. Looked up from germline, CDR1 is LGHNA and CDR2 is YNFKEQ. The CDR3 has 16 residues. J was trimmed by 5 bases and V by 0 bases; bases with no gene match: 4. The CDR3 region is CASSQDGSGGTGELFF. DNA of the CDR3: TGTGCCAGCAGCCAAGATGGTAGCGGGGGAACCGGGGAGCTGTTTTTT.

V usage is TRBV18 and J usage is TRBJ1-5, with 8 nucleotides matching TRBD1. The CDR3 loop spans 15 amino acids. Per the germline V gene, CDR1 is KGHSH and CDR2 is LQKENI. The junction had 0 bases not matched to a gene; V was cut back by 0 bases and J by 2 bases. CDR3 DNA sequence: TGTGCCAGCTCACCACCGGGACAGGGCAATCAGCCCCAGCATTTT. Translation gives CASSPPGQGNQPQHF.

This clone occurred once. This chain connects TRBV7-3 to TRBJ2-3, with D maybe TRBD1 (6 bases). Trimming left V 1 base short and J 9 bases short, with 14 bases between. The CDR3 sequence is 14 residues long. The germline CDR1 and CDR2 sequences are SGHTA and FQGTGA. The chain's CDR3 is CASSLIGGPETQYF. CDR3 in DNA: TGTGCCAGCAGCTTAATAGGGGGTCCTGAAACGCAGTATTTT.

The genes are TRBV6-4 and TRBJ1-1; no definite D call. The germline V and J ends were trimmed by 3 bases and 4 bases, with 15 bases remaining between them. The germline V gene encodes CDR1 MRHNA and CDR2 SNTAGT. This CDR3 has 15 residues. CDR3 DNA sequence: TGTGCCAGCAGTGAAAAGAGTGGAGGTGGCACTGAAGCTTTCTTT. This codes for CASSEKSGGGTEAFF.

The chain couples TRBV6-5 to TRBJ2-5; tentative D call: TRBD1 (5 bases). The end of the DNA fits TRBJ2-7 better, so the J call may be wrong. Looked up from germline, CDR1 is MNHEY and CDR2 is SVGAGI. This CDR3 is built from 13 residues. This CDR3 reads CASSYGAFYEQYF. CDR3 nucleotides: TGTGCCAGCAGTTACGGGGCATTCTACGAGCAGTACTTC.

The DNA of the CDR3 is TGCGCCAGCACCACAGGGGGTAGGAACACTGAAGCTTTCTTT. Residues: CASTTGGRNTEAFF. The chain employs TRBV5-1 and TRBJ1-1; 8 positions match TRBD1. This CDR3 comprises 14 residues. The V gene's germline CDR1 is SGHRS and CDR2 YFSETQ. Germline trimming cut 6 bases from V and 1 base from J; bases unmatched to any gene: 5.

The CDR3 is CASSLPGGSDYEQYF. DNA of the CDR3: TGTGCCAGCAGCCTTCCCGGGGGGAGCGACTACGAGCAGTACTTC. The genes are TRBV9 and TRBJ2-7, with 7 positions matching TRBD2. CDR1 SGDLS and CDR2 YYNGEE come from the germline V gene. V dropped 4 bases and J dropped 3; count of bases not matched to a gene: 10. The CDR3 consists of 15 residues.

J is TRBJ1-3 and V is TRBV4-2; TRBD1 might be the D (6 bases). V shed 2 bases and J shed 2 bases, with 10 bases lying between them. Germline CDR1 and CDR2: LGHNA and YNFKEQ. CDR3 length equals 15 residues. The CDR3 is CASSQRQAAGNTIYF. CDR3 in DNA: TGTGCCAGCAGCCAACGACAGGCCGCTGGAAACACCATATATTTT.

This clone has just a few counts. V is TRBV29-1 and J is TRBJ2-3; TRBD2 agrees at 7 bases. There are 13 residues in the CDR3. With V trimmed by 4 bases and J by 1 base, 2 bases remained unmatched. Per germline, CDR1 SQVTM and CDR2 ANQGSEA. The CDR3 nucleotides read TGCAGCGTTGTGGCGGGGGGCACAGATACGCAGTATTTT. It is translated as CSVVAGGTDTQYF.

The chain employs TRBV6-1 and TRBJ2-5; tentatively, D is TRBD1 (5 bases). This CDR3 is 12 amino acids long. Germline V gives CDR1 MNHNS, CDR2 SASEGT. V lost 9 bases and J lost 1, with 9 bases in between. The CDR3, as DNA: TGTGCCAGTAGCAGGGTCCAAGAGACCCAGTACTTC. Its translation: CASSRVQETQYF.

This clone was picked up a small number of times. The J gene is TRBJ1-1, the V gene TRBV19, with D perhaps matching TRBD1 (5 bases). Trimming took off 5 bases at V and 0 bases at J, with 10 bases between the two ends. The CDR3 is 14 residues long. Germline CDR1 LNHDA, CDR2 SQIVND (reference sequence). The CDR3 spells CASSEKGLNTEAFF. CDR3 DNA sequence: TGTGCCAGTAGTGAAAAGGGGTTGAACACTGAAGCTTTCTTT.

This clone was seen a single time. V gene TRBV25-1 combines with J gene TRBJ1-2; D perhaps matches TRBD1 (5 bases). Per the germline V gene, CDR1 is MGHDK and CDR2 is SYGVNS. This CDR3 has 12 amino acids. The CDR3 spells CASSEGAYGYTF. CDR3 DNA: TGTGCTTCCAGTGAAGGGGCTTATGGCTACACCTTC.

The chain employs TRBV6-6 and TRBJ1-6, with a tentative D call TRBD1 (5 bases). In germline, CDR1 is MNHNY, CDR2 SVGAGI (reference sequence). CDR3 size: 13 residues. Trimming cost V 5 bases and J 11 bases, with 13 bases left between them. This CDR3 is CASSGRVEPPLHF. The CDR3 DNA reads TGTGCCAGCAGTGGCAGGGTCGAACCACCCCTCCACTTT.

This clone was observed a handful of times. This chain uses TRBV14 with TRBJ2-7; TRBD1 matches 7 bases. With 3 bases clipped from V and 5 bases from J, the junction kept 4 bases outside the gene matches. The CDR3 is 13 amino acids. Germline V gene sequence: CDR1 SGHDN, CDR2 FVKESK. The CDR3 DNA reads as TGTGCCAGCAGCCAGATAGGGGGCCACGAGCAGTACTTC. Translated, it gives CASSQIGGHEQYF.

The V call is TRBV15, the J call TRBJ2-7; 8 bases are shared with TRBD2. The CDR3 spans 15 residues. V trimming: 4 bases; J trimming: 2 bases; junction bases outside the gene matches: 7. Per the germline V gene, CDR1 is LNHNV and CDR2 is YYDKDF (reference sequence). CDR3 residues: CATSIFSGGAYEQYF. CDR3 sequence (DNA): TGTGCCACCAGCATATTTTCCGGGGGGGCCTACGAGCAGTACTTC.

The CDR3 sequence: CASRRAVGPGELFF. As DNA, the CDR3 is TGTGCCAGCAGGCGAGCGGTTGGCCCGGGGGAGCTGTTTTTT. This chain uses TRBV6-5 with TRBJ2-2; maybe TRBD2 (5 bases). CDR1 and CDR2 from the germline V gene are MNHEY and SVGAGI. CDR3 length: 14 residues. Trimming pared 6 bases from V and 8 bases from J, leaving 16 bases between.

This clone appeared many times. The chain combines TRBV27 with TRBJ2-1; maybe TRBD2 (7 bases). V shed 10 bases and J shed 3 bases, with 16 bases lying between them. Germline V lookup: CDR1 MNHEY, CDR2 SMNVEV (reference sequence). The CDR3 has 14 amino acids. CDR3 sequence reads: CATTEGGGYNEQFF. CDR3 bases: TGTGCCACCACAGAGGGGGGGGGCTACAATGAGCAGTTCTTC.

This clone was seen once. CDR3 protein: CASSGGQDFYNEQFF. In DNA form, the CDR3 reads TGCGCCAGCAGTGGCGGACAGGACTTTTACAATGAGCAGTTCTTC. This chain connects TRBV10-1 to TRBJ2-1, with 7 bases identical to TRBD1. The CDR3 extends over 15 amino acids. Per the germline V gene, CDR1 is WNHNN and CDR2 is SYGVQD (reference sequence). Trimming took 4 bases from V and 4 from J; bases not matched to a gene: 7.

In its sample, this clone was seen once. The chain couples TRBV7-2 to TRBJ1-1; D uncertain. The ends were cut back, 0 bases at V and 2 bases at J, with 10 bases in the middle. The CDR3 consists of 15 residues. Germline V CDR1 and CDR2: SGHTA, FQGNSA. The CDR3: CASSLALAFNTEAFF. CDR3 DNA: TGTGCCAGCAGCTTAGCCCTAGCATTCAACACTGAAGCTTTCTTT.

The chain couples TRBV6-1 to TRBJ2-3; D perhaps matches TRBD2 (6 bases). V gave up 0 bases and J gave up 2 bases, with 12 bases separating them. Germline values: CDR1 MNHNS, CDR2 SASEGT. The CDR3 sequence is 16 residues long. DNA of the CDR3: TGTGCCAGCAGTGAAGCCGGGGGTCATTACACAGATACGCAGTATTTT. This translates into CASSEAGGHYTDTQYF.

The rearrangement uses TRBV10-3 and TRBJ2-5; 9 nucleotides line up with TRBD1. Germline CDR1 reads ENHRY; CDR2 reads SYGVKD. This CDR3 is built from 15 residues. Unmatched junction bases numbered 4, after V lost 4 bases and J lost 1 base. The CDR3 DNA reads as TGTGCCATCAGTGTACCGGGACAGGGCCAAGAGACCCAGTACTTC. Protein: CAISVPGQGQETQYF.

In its sample, this clone was seen once. The gene calls are TRBV6-1 and TRBJ2-1, with 11 bases that match TRBD2. V lost 1 base, J lost 16 bases, and 6 bases stayed unmatched. Germline values: CDR1 MNHNS, CDR2 SASEGT. The CDR3 sequence is 13 residues long. This chain's CDR3 is CASSEGLAGISFF. The CDR3 DNA reads as TGTGCCAGCAGTGAAGGACTAGCGGGGATCAGCTTCTTC.

The table lists this clone with a count of one. J is TRBJ2-5 and V is TRBV2; TRBD2 matches 7 bases. J was trimmed by 5 bases and V by 5 bases; bases with no gene match: 11. The CDR3 sequence is 15 residues long. Germline V gene data show CDR1 as SNHLY and CDR2 as FYNNEI. CDR3 protein: CASSIYSGEGETQYF. The CDR3 DNA sequence: TGTGCCAGCAGTATTTATTCTGGGGAGGGCGAGACCCAGTACTTC.

The chain employs TRBV5-1 and TRBJ1-1, with a tentative D call TRBD1 (5 bases). V shed 0 bases and J shed 8 bases, with 11 bases lying between them. CDR3 length equals 13 residues. From germline, CDR1 is SGHRS and CDR2 YFSETQ. Here the CDR3 reads CASSLADTGEAFF. DNA for the CDR3: TGCGCCAGCAGCTTGGCGGACACAGGAGAAGCTTTCTTT.

A word on this clone: The sample holds other DNA sequences that translate to the same CDR3. This chain uses TRBV21-1 with TRBJ1-2; the table assigns TRBD1, which was not confirmed against the DNA. TRBV21-1 is a listed pseudogene. The CDR3 contains 16 residues. CDR3 nucleotide sequence: TGCGCCAGCAGCAAAGGGGGACAGGGCGTTTCAAATGGCTACACCTTC. Amino acids: CASSKGGQGVSNGYTF.

V is TRBV5-1 and J is TRBJ1-3, with 8 positions matching TRBD1. The length of the CDR3 is 17 residues. Germline lookup yields CDR1 SGHRS and CDR2 YFSETQ. The J segment lost 0 bases and the V segment lost 4 bases, leaving 9 bases of the junction unmatched. The CDR3 nucleotides are TGCGCCAGCAGCGGGGGGCCCACAGGGGGCTCTGGAAACACCATATATTTT. Amino acid sequence: CASSGGPTGGSGNTIYF.

The chain combines TRBV27 with TRBJ2-2; D gene ambiguous. V was clipped by 3 bases and J by 8 bases, with 13 bases between them. Germline-derived CDR1 and CDR2 are MNHEY and SMNVEV (reference sequence). CDR3 length equals 14 residues. The CDR3 is CASSFRRGSGELFF. DNA for the CDR3: TGTGCCAGCAGTTTTCGTAGAGGATCAGGGGAGCTGTTTTTT.

The chain links TRBV11-3 to TRBJ1-6; 12 nucleotides match TRBD1. Germline V gene sequence: CDR1 SGHNT, CDR2 YENEEA. The trim removed 0 bases at V and 7 bases at J, leaving 4 bases unmatched. The CDR3 is 17 amino acids. CDR3 DNA: TGTGCCAGCAGCTTAGACCCGGGACAGGGGGCCAATTCACCCCTCCACTTT. Residues: CASSLDPGQGANSPLHF. The full variable domain, with the rest looked up from reference TRBV11-3 and TRBJ1-6, is EAGVVQSPRYKIIEKKQPVAFWCNPISGHNTLYWYLQNLGQGPELLIRYENEEAVDDSQLPKDRFSAERLKGVDSTLKIQPAELGDSAVYLCASSLDPGQGANSPLHFGNGTRLTVT.